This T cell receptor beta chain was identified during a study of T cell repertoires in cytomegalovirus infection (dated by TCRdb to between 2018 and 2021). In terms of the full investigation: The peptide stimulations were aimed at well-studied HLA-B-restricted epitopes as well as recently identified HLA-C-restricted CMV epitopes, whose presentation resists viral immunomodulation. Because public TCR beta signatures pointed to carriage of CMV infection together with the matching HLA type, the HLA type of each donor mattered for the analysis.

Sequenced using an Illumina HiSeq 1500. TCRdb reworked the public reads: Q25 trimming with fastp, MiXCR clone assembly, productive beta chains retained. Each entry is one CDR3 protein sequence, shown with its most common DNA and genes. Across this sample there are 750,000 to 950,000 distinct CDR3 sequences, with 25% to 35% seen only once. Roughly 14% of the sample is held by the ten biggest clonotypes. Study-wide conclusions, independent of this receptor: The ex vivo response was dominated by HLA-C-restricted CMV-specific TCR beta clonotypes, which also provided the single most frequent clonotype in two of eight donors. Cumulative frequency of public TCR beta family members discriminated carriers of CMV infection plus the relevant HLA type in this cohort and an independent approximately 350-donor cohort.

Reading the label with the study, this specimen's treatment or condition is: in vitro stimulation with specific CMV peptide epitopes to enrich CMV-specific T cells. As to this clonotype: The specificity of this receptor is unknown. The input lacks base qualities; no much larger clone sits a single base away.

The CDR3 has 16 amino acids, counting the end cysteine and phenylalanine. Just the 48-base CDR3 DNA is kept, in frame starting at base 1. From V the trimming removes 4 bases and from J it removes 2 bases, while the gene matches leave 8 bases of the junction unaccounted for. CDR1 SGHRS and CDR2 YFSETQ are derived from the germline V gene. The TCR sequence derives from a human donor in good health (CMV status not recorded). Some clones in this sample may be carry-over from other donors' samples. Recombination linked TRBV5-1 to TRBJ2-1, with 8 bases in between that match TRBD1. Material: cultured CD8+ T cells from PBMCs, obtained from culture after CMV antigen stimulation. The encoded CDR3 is CASSNDRGNPYNEQFF. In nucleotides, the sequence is TGCGCCAGCAGCAACGACAGGGGTAACCCCTACAATGAGCAGTTCTTC.